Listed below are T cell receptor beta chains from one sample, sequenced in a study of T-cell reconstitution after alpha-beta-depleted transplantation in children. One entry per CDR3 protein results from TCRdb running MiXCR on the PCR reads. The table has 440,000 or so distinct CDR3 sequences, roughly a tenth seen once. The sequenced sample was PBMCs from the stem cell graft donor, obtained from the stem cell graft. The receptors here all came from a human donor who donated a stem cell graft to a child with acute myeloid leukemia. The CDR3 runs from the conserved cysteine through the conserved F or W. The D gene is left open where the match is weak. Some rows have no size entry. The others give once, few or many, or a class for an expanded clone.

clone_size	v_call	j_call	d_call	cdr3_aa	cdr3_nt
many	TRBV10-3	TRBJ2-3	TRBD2	CAISEGTRSSTDTQYF	TGTGCCATCAGTGAAGGGACTAGGAGTAGCACAGATACGCAGTATTTT
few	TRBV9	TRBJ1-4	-	CASSVGSVTNEKLFF	TGTGCCAGCAGCGTAGGTTCTGTTACTAATGAAAAACTGTTTTTT
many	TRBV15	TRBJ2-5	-	CATSRGGLTKKETQYF	TGTGCCACCAGCAGAGGGGGACTGACCAAAAAAGAGACCCAGTACTTC
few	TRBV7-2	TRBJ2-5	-	CASSLSGIQETQYF	TGTGCCAGCAGCTTAAGTGGGATCCAAGAGACCCAGTACTTC
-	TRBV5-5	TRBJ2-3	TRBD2	CASSRSSGGFTDTQYF	TGTGCCAGCAGCCGATCTAGCGGGGGTTTCACTGATACGCAGTATTTT
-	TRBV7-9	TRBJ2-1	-	CASTTTSSYNEQFF	TGTGCCAGCACCACGACGAGCTCCTACAATGAGCAGTTCTTC
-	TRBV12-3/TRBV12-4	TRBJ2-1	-	CASSFEGYNEQFF	TGTGCCAGCAGTTTCGAAGGTTACAATGAGCAGTTCTTC
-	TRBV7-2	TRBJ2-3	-	CASSFSPSRYTDTQYF	TGTGCCAGCAGCTTCAGTCCTAGCAGATACACAGATACGCAGTATTTT
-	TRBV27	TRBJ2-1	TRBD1	CASSLGTGDEQFF	TGTGCCAGCAGTTTAGGCACAGGGGATGAGCAGTTCTTC
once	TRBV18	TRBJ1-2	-	CASSPRDTSSYGYTF	TGTGCCAGCTCACCAAGAGACACCTCTAGCTATGGCTACACCTTC
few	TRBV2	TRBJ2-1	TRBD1	CASYGDSSYNEQFF	TGTGCCAGCTATGGGGACAGCTCCTACAATGAGCAGTTCTTC
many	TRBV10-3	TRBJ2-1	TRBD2	CAISAAGDSYNEQFF	TGTGCCATCAGTGCTGCGGGGGACTCCTACAATGAGCAGTTCTTC
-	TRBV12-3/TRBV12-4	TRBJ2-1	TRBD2	CASSPGTSWERFF	TGTGCCAGCAGTCCAGGGACTAGTTGGGAACGGTTCTTC
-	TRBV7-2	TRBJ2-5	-	CASSPSDGTAGETQYF	TGTGCCAGCAGCCCAAGTGACGGGACCGCTGGGGAGACCCAGTACTTC
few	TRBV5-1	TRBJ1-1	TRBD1	CASSTTSGGGAEAFF	TGCGCCAGCAGCACCACCTCAGGGGGCGGCGCTGAAGCTTTCTTT
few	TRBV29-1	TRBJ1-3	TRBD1	CSVLTRQGTGNTIYF	TGCAGCGTTCTTACAAGACAGGGAACCGGAAACACCATATATTTT
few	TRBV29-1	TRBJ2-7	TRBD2	CSVESLAGEGYEQYF	TGCAGCGTTGAGTCGCTAGCGGGAGAGGGCTACGAGCAGTACTTC
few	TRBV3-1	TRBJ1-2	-	CASSPVPTDNYGYTF	TGTGCCAGCAGCCCAGTCCCGACAGATAACTATGGCTACACCTTC
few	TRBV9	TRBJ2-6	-	CASSAWGAGPRFSGANVLTF	TGTGCCAGCAGCGCCTGGGGTGCGGGACCCCGATTCTCTGGGGCCAACGTCCTGACTTTC
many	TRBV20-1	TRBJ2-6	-	CSARDLVNSGANVLTF	TGCAGTGCTAGAGATCTGGTCAACTCTGGGGCCAACGTCCTGACTTTC
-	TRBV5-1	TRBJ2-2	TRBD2	CASSLGVLAGGPNTGELFF	TGCGCCAGCAGCTTGGGAGTTTTAGCGGGAGGCCCCAACACCGGGGAGCTGTTTTTT
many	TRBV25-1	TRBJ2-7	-	CASSEGQDRSYEQYF	TGTGCCAGCAGTGAAGGTCAGGACCGCTCCTACGAGCAGTACTTC
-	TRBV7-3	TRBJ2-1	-	CASSLNLNNEQFF	TGTGCCAGCAGCTTAAACCTCAACAATGAGCAGTTCTTC
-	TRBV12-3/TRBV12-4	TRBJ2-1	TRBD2	CASSPGLAGGLEQFF	TGTGCCAGCAGTCCGGGACTAGCGGGAGGGCTTGAGCAGTTCTTC
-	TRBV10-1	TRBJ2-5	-	CASSHGVGGFQETQYF	TGCGCCAGCAGTCATGGCGTGGGGGGCTTCCAAGAGACCCAGTACTTC
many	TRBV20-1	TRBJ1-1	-	CSALVDSGDTEAFF	TGCAGTGCTTTAGTTGACTCAGGAGACACTGAAGCTTTCTTT
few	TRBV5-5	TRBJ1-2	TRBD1	CASSAPGGRNYGYTF	TGTGCCAGCAGTGCTCCAGGGGGAAGAAACTATGGCTACACCTTC
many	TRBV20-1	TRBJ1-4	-	CSARQADNEKLFF	TGCAGTGCTAGGCAGGCTGATAATGAAAAACTGTTTTTT
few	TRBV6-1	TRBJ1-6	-	CASRSDFSYNSPLHF	TGTGCCAGCAGGTCTGACTTCTCCTATAATTCACCCCTCCACTTT
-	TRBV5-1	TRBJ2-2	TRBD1	CASGQGAITGELFF	TGCGCCAGCGGACAGGGGGCAATCACCGGGGAGCTGTTTTTT
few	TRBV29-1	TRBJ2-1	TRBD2	CSVVRQLAGGGPNEQFF	TGCAGCGTTGTACGCCAGCTAGCGGGAGGAGGCCCCAATGAGCAGTTCTTC
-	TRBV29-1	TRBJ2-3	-	CSVEGLGDTQYF	TGCAGCGTTGAAGGGTTGGGGGATACGCAGTATTTT
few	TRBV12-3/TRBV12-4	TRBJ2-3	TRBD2	CASSFMLAGGDTQYF	TGTGCCAGCAGTTTTATGCTAGCGGGTGGAGATACGCAGTATTTT
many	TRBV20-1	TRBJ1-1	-	CSVTPFRDGEAFF	TGCAGTGTTACGCCTTTCCGGGACGGTGAAGCTTTCTTT
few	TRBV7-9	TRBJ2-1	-	CASSLFLRDEQFF	TGTGCCAGCAGCTTATTCTTGAGGGATGAGCAGTTCTTC
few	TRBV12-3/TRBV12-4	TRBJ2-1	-	CASSPDSHTNEQFF	TGTGCCAGCAGTCCGGACAGTCATACGAATGAGCAGTTCTTC
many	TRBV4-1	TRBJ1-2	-	CASSQEWPWGYTF	TGCGCCAGCAGCCAAGAATGGCCTTGGGGCTACACCTTC
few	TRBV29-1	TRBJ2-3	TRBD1	CSAKSGTGADTQYF	TGCAGCGCTAAATCCGGGACAGGGGCCGATACGCAGTATTTT
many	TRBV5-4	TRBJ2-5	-	CASSLTGIETQYF	TGTGCCAGCAGCTTGACGGGGATTGAGACCCAGTACTTC
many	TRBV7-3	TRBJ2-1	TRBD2	CASSQSGSGDEQFF	TGTGCCAGCAGCCAGAGCGGGAGTGGCGATGAGCAGTTCTTC
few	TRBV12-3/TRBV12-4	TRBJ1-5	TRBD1	CASSLPQGAVNQPQHF	TGTGCCAGCAGTCTCCCCCAGGGGGCCGTCAATCAGCCCCAGCATTTT
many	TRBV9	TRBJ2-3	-	CASSVRQGMVGDTQYF	TGTGCCAGCAGCGTACGTCAGGGGATGGTTGGAGATACGCAGTATTTT